This paragraph reports one T cell receptor beta chain. The antigen this receptor binds is unknown. Base qualities are missing; no much larger clone stands one base away. This entry belongs to a study of T cell repertoires in cytomegalovirus infection (dated by TCRdb to about 2019). Regarding the complete study: The peptide stimulations were aimed at well-studied HLA-B-restricted epitopes as well as recently identified HLA-C-restricted CMV epitopes, whose presentation resists viral immunomodulation. Donor HLA type was relevant to the analysis, as public TCR beta signatures indicated carriage of CMV infection together with the matching HLA type. Broad study findings and their caveats: In both this cohort and an independent roughly 330-donor cohort, the cumulative frequency of public TCR beta family members distinguished carriers of CMV infection plus the relevant HLA type. The ex vivo response was dominated by HLA-C-restricted CMV-specific TCR beta clonotypes, and the single most frequent clonotype in two of eight donors was supplied by these HLA-C-restricted clonotypes.

Per the publication, the treatment or condition label means: in vitro stimulation with specific CMV peptide epitopes to enrich CMV-specific T cells. The data were produced on an Illumina HiSeq 1500. TCRdb ran its own pipeline on the public reads, namely fastp trimming at Q25 and MiXCR clone calling, and kept in-frame beta chains. Rows are combined by CDR3 protein, so each entry shows the most common genes and DNA. A total of approximately 34,000 distinct CDR3 sequences appear in this sample, roughly 54% of them only once. The ten top clones hold 90% of the sample. Measured from the cysteine to the phenylalanine, the CDR3 is 15 residues long. Solely the CDR3 DNA is kept, with 45 bases framed from the first base. The junction carries 9 bases between V and J, which are trimmed by 2 bases and 0 bases respectively. CDR1 and CDR2, per the germline V gene (reference sequence), are MNHNY and SVGAGI.

This sample comprised CD8+ T cells from cultured PBMCs, obtained from culture after CMV antigen stimulation. The rearranged segments are TRBV6-6 and TRBJ2-3, with a tentative D gene TRBD1 over 6 matching bases. The source is a human donor in good health (CMV status not recorded). Some clones in this sample may be carry-over from other donors' samples. For the CDR3, the sequence is CASSYLTGSTDTQYF. Read as DNA, the sequence is TGTGCCAGCAGTTACCTGACAGGTAGCACAGATACGCAGTATTTT.